The 18 T cell receptor beta chains presented below share a single source sample, sequenced in a study of T cell responses to AZD1222 COVID-19 vaccine. Assay: immunoSEQ multiplex PCR; the TCRdb copy retains only in-frame clones and omits some. Altogether roughly 65,000 clones are present, around nine tenths being singletons, with the ten largest covering roughly 8.3%. The sample consisted of peripheral blood, taken on day 0 of AZD1222 vaccination. The receptor set was obtained from an adult in good health.

The chain links TRBV5-1 to TRBJ1-2, with TRBD1 matching over 11 bases. Trimming took 3 bases from V and 8 from J; bases not matched to a gene: 9. CDR3 length: 15 amino acids. Germline CDR1 reads SGHRS; CDR2 reads YFSETQ. DNA for the CDR3: TGCGCCAGCAGCTCAATGGACAGGGGGCTGGGAGGCTACACCTTC. Encoded protein: CASSSMDRGLGGYTF.

This clone showed up just a few times. V and J are TRBV11-2 and TRBJ2-7, with TRBD2 identical over 11 bases. The V segment lost 5 bases and the J segment 0 bases; nucleotides outside the gene matches: 12. This CDR3 comprises 18 residues. Germline V gene sequence: CDR1 SGHAT, CDR2 FQNNGV. CDR3 sequence reads: CASSTTFTSGSSSYEQYF. CDR3 nucleotide sequence: TGTGCCAGCAGCACTACTTTTACTAGCGGGAGCAGCTCCTACGAGCAGTACTTC. The variable domain in full, completed from reference TRBV11-2 and TRBJ2-7, reads EAGVAQSPRYKIIEKRQSVAFWCNPISGHATLYWYQQILGQGPKLLIQFQNNGVVDDSQLPKDRFSAERLKGVDSTLKIQPAKLEDSAVYLCASSTTFTSGSSSYEQYFGPGTRLTVT.

The V and J genes are TRBV19 and TRBJ2-1; D gene unclear. Germline CDR1 LNHDA, CDR2 SQIVND (reference sequence). The CDR3 sequence is 15 residues long. V lost 6 bases and J lost 3, with 15 bases in between. Written as DNA, the CDR3 is TGTGCCAGTAGCCGACCGAGGTCCCTCTACAATGAGCAGTTCTTC. This gives the protein CASSRPRSLYNEQFF.

CDR3 loop: CASRVGQEYGYTF. In DNA form, the CDR3 reads TGTGCCAGCAGAGTAGGACAGGAATATGGCTACACCTTC. The genes are TRBV6-5 and TRBJ1-2, with TRBD1 matching over 7 bases. This CDR3 is built from 13 residues. The germline gives CDR1 MNHEY, CDR2 SVGAGI. The V gene end was trimmed by 6 bases and the J gene end by 5 bases; junction bases not matched to a gene: 6.

This chain uses TRBV2 with TRBJ1-5, with D possibly matching TRBD1 (5 bases). The CDR3 sequence is 15 residues long. Germline CDR1 and CDR2: SNHLY and FYNNEI. V was clipped by 4 bases and J by 2 bases, with 12 bases between them. The CDR3 sequence is CASSVTGDRNQPQHF. For the CDR3, the DNA is TGTGCCAGCAGTGTGACGGGGGATCGCAATCAGCCCCAGCATTTT.

The CDR3 reads CASSLDRNTEAFF. The CDR3 bases are TGTGCCAGCAGCCTCGACCGGAACACTGAAGCTTTCTTT. The chain couples TRBV28 to TRBJ1-1; no firm D call. The V and J ends lost 6 bases and 1 base respectively, with 9 bases between them. Germline V CDR1 and CDR2: MDHEN, SYDVKM. The CDR3 has 13 amino acids.

The rearrangement uses TRBV7-2 and TRBJ1-2, with 10 bases aligning to TRBD1. Germline CDR1 reads SGHTA; CDR2 reads FQGNSA. There are 16 residues in the CDR3. J was trimmed by 8 bases and V by 5 bases; bases with no gene match: 14. The CDR3 loop is CASSPKPRDRGRGYTF. The CDR3 bases are TGTGCCAGCAGCCCCAAGCCCAGGGACAGGGGACGAGGCTACACCTTC.

This clone was picked up one time. The chain couples TRBV4-1 to TRBJ2-1; D gene unclear. The CDR3 sequence is 16 residues long. Germline-derived CDR1 and CDR2 are MGHRA and YSYEKL. V shed 0 bases and J shed 0 bases, with 9 bases lying between them. This chain's CDR3 is CASSQDIPTSYNEQFF. CDR3 bases: TGCGCCAGCAGCCAAGATATCCCTACCTCCTACAATGAGCAGTTCTTC.

A single count supports this clone. At one end, the junction sequence differs from germline, possibly due to a read error. The CDR3 here is CASSPSRGAESFF. The CDR3 coding sequence is TGTGCCAGCAGTCCAAGTAGGGGGGCTGAATCTTTCTTT. This chain joins TRBV12-3 or TRBV12-4 and TRBJ1-1; TRBD1 might be the D (6 bases). The length of the CDR3 is 13 residues.

The chain has TRBV7-6 and TRBJ2-1, with D possibly TRBD2 on 6 matching bases. V lost 2 bases to trimming and J lost 2 bases, with 22 bases between them. Looked up from germline, CDR1 is SGHVS and CDR2 is FNYEAQ. The CDR3 totals 19 residues. The CDR3 bases are TGTGCCAGCAGCTTATCTATTGTCAAGAGGGACTCTGCCTACAATGAGCAGTTCTTC. It translates to CASSLSIVKRDSAYNEQFF.

The chain carries TRBV9 and TRBJ2-3; 7 nucleotides match TRBD2. V was pared by 4 bases and J by 3 bases, with 11 bases of the junction left unmatched. The CDR3 runs to 16 residues. Germline V gene data show CDR1 as SGDLS and CDR2 as YYNGEE. The CDR3 nucleotides read TGTGCCAGCAGCCAGCGGGGAGGCCTGGGGACAGATACGCAGTATTTT. The encoded protein is CASSQRGGLGTDTQYF.

The J gene is TRBJ1-1, the V gene TRBV19, with 8 bases lining up with TRBD1. The CDR3 loop spans 13 amino acids. The trim removed 6 bases at V and 4 bases at J, leaving 4 bases unmatched. CDR1 is LNHDA and CDR2 is SQIVND in the germline V gene (reference sequence). Here the CDR3 reads CASSSTGGTEAFF. CDR3 sequence (DNA): TGTGCCAGTAGCTCCACAGGGGGCACTGAAGCTTTCTTT.

The rearrangement links TRBV4-1 to TRBJ1-5, with 7 bases matching TRBD1. V lost 9 bases and J lost 9; bases outside the gene matches: 14. CDR1 is MGHRA and CDR2 is YSYEKL in the germline V gene. The CDR3 has 14 amino acids. The CDR3 coding sequence is TGCGCCAGGGCGTTCACAGGGGTAGTCTTGCCCCAGCATTTT. This translates into CARAFTGVVLPQHF.

The count of this clone is one. The V call is TRBV27, the J call TRBJ2-7, with TRBD1 matching over 11 bases. Germline V gene data show CDR1 as MNHEY and CDR2 as SMNVEV (reference sequence). V was pared by 0 bases and J by 5 bases, with 6 bases of the junction left unmatched. The CDR3 has 16 amino acids. The CDR3, as DNA: TGTGCCAGCAGTTTATCAGGGACAGGGGGTCTAAACGAGCAGTACTTC. Translation: CASSLSGTGGLNEQYF.

The gene calls are TRBV10-1 and TRBJ2-1, with D possibly matching TRBD1 (6 bases). CDR1 and CDR2 (germline): WNHNN, SYGVQD (reference sequence). Between the trimmed V and J ends, which lost 2 bases and 12 bases, there was a span of 11 bases. The CDR3 runs to 12 residues. CDR3 coding DNA: TGCGCCAGCAGTGAGCAGGGGATGGGGCAGTTCTTC. This translates into CASSEQGMGQFF.

This sequence joins TRBV27 and TRBJ2-1; D is possibly TRBD1 (7 bases). CDR3 length: 12 amino acids. V was pared by 5 bases and J by 9 bases, with 11 bases between. CDR1 is MNHEY and CDR2 is SMNVEV in the germline V gene (reference sequence). In DNA form, the CDR3 reads TGTGCCAGCAGTCCAGGGGGGACTGAGCAGTTCTTC. The encoded protein is CASSPGGTEQFF.

The rearrangement links TRBV28 to TRBJ2-7; D is unresolved. The V gene lost 3 bases and the J gene lost 4 bases, with 4 bases spanning the gap. The CDR3 is 11 residues long. Germline V CDR1 and CDR2: MDHEN, SYDVKM. The CDR3: CASSLGYEQYF. The DNA of the CDR3 is TGTGCCAGCAGTTTGGGATACGAGCAGTACTTC.

This chain joins TRBV12-3 or TRBV12-4 and TRBJ1-2; possibly TRBD1 for D (5 bases). Trimming left V 3 bases short and J 2 bases short, with 7 bases between. This CDR3 contains 13 residues. DNA of the CDR3: TGTGCCAGCAGTTTGGACACCAACTATGGCTACACCTTC. The encoded protein is CASSLDTNYGYTF.